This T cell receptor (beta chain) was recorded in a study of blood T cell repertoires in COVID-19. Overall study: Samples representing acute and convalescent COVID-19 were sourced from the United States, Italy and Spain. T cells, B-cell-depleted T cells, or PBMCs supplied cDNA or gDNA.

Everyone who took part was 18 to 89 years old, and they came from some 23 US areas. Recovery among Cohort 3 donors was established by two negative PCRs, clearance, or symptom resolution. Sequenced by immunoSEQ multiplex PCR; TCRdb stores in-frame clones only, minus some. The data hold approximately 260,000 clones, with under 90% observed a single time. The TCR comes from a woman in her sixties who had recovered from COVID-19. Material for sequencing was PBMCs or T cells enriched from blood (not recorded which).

The chain's CDR3 is CASSSRVAEGTQYF. CDR3 DNA sequence: TGCGCCAGCAGCTCGCGGGTCGCCGAGGGGACCCAGTACTTC. The chain combines TRBV5-1 with TRBJ2-5, with D tentatively TRBD2 (5 bases). CDR1 and CDR2 from the germline V gene are SGHRS and YFSETQ. The CDR3 loop spans 14 amino acids. Trimming took off 3 bases at V and 7 bases at J, with 16 bases between the two ends.